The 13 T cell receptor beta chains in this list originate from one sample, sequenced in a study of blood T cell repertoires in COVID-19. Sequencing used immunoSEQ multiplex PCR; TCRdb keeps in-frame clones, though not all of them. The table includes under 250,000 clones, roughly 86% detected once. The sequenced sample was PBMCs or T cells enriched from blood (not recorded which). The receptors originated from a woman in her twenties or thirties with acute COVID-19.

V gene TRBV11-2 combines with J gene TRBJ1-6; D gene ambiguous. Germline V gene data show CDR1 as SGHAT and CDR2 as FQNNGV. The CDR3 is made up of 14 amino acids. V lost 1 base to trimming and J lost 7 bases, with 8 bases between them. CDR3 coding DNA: TGTGCCAGCAGCTTAGCACGGAGAAATTCACCCCTCCACTTT. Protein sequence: CASSLARRNSPLHF.

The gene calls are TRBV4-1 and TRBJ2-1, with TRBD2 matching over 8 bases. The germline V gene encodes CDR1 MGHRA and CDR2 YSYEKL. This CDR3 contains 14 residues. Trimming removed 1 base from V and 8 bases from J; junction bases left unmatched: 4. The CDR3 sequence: CASSQAGGPDEQFF. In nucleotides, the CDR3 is TGCGCCAGCAGCCAAGCGGGGGGGCCGGATGAGCAGTTCTTC.

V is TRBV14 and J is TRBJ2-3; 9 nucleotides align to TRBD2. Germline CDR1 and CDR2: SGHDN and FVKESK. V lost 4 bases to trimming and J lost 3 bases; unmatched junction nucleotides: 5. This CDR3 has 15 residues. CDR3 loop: CASSPPAGGTDTQYF. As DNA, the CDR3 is TGTGCCAGCAGCCCTCCCGCGGGGGGGACAGATACGCAGTATTTT.

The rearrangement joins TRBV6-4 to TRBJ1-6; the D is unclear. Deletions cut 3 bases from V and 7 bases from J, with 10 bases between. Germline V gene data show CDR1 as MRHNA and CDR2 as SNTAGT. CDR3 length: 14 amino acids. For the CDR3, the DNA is TGTGCCAGCAGTGAATTTACTTCAAATTCACCCCTCCACTTT. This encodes CASSEFTSNSPLHF.

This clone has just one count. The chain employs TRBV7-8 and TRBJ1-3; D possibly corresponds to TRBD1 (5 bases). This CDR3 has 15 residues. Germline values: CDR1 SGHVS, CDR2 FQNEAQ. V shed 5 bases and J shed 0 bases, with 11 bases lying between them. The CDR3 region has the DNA TGTGCCAGCAGCCTCAGGGTGGGCTCTGGAAACACCATATATTTT. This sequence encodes CASSLRVGSGNTIYF.

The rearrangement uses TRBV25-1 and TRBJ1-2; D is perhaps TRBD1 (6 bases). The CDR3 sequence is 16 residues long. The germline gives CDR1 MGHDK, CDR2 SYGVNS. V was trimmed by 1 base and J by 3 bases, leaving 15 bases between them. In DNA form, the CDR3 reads TGTGCCAGCAGTGAATTTCAGGGGACCTCGGACTATGGCTACACCTTC. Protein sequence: CASSEFQGTSDYGYTF.

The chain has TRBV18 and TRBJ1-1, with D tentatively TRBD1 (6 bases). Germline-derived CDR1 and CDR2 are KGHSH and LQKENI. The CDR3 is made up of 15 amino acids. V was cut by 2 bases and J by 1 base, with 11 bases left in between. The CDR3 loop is CASSPEGQWNTEAFF. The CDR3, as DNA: TGTGCCAGCTCACCAGAGGGACAATGGAACACTGAAGCTTTCTTT.

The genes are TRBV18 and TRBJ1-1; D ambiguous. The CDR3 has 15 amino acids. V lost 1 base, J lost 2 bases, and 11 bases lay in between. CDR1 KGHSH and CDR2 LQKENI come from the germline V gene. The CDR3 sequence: CASSPREEHNTEAFF. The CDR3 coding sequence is TGTGCCAGCTCACCACGGGAGGAGCATAACACTGAAGCTTTCTTT.

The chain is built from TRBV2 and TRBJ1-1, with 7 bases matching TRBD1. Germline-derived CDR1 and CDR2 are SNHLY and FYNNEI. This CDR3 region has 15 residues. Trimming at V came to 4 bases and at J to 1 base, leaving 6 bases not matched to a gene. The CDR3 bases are TGTGCCAGCAGTGTAGGGGGCGGCGGGAACACTGAAGCTTTCTTT. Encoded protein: CASSVGGGGNTEAFF.

CDR3 sequence reads: CASSLGSYNEKLFF. The CDR3 nucleotides read TGTGCCAGCAGCTTGGGTAGCTATAATGAAAAACTGTTTTTT. The genes are TRBV5-4 and TRBJ1-4, with D hard to call. The V end was cut by 0 bases, the J end by 4 bases, with 7 bases between. The CDR3 length is 14 residues. Looked up from germline, CDR1 is SGHNT and CDR2 is YYREEE (reference sequence).

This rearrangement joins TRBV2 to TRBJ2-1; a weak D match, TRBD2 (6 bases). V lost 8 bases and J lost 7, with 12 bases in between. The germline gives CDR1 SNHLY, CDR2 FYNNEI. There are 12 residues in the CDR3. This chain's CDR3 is CASLTSRNEQFF. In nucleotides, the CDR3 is TGTGCCAGCTTAACTAGCAGGAATGAGCAGTTCTTC.

The CDR3 region is CASSQGRQNTEAFF. DNA of the CDR3: TGTGCCAGCAGCCAAGGTCGACAAAACACTGAAGCTTTCTTT. The chain links TRBV3-1 (or the pseudogene TRBV3-2) to TRBJ1-1; D is unresolved. The germline CDR1 and CDR2 sequences are LGHDT and YNNKEL (reference sequence). The CDR3 has 14 residues. Trimming stripped 1 base from V and 2 bases from J, with 8 bases between.

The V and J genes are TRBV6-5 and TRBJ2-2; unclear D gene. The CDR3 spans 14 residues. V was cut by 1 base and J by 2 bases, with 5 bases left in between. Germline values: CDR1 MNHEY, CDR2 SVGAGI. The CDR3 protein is CASSYYTNTGELFF. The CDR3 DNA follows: TGTGCCAGCAGTTACTACACCAACACCGGGGAGCTGTTTTTT.